This entry describes one T cell receptor (beta chain). Antigen specificity is unknown. Losses at the gene ends were 2 bases for V and 2 bases for J; bases not matched to a gene: 21. Germline loops: CDR1 MNHGY, CDR2 SAAAGT. The CDR3 has 21 residues. The data were obtained in a study of cytomegalovirus exposure and HLA in healthy donors. Study observations and caveats: In a later analysis, an Asian-associated ancestry cluster reportedly showed fewer N-insertions than the 666-donor mean. According to a later analysis, most TCR beta chains associated with CMV appeared HLA-restricted.

Primers: 60 Vbeta forward and 13 Jbeta reverse. Libraries were prepared by immunoSEQ multiplex PCR; TCRdb keeps only in-frame clonotypes and omits some of them. This sample has around 150,000 clones, with 55% to 70% found just once. The sequenced sample was PBMCs. The chain employs TRBV6-8 and TRBJ1-5; 7 nucleotides match TRBD1. This receptor was obtained from a woman younger than 45 in good health and CMV-seropositive. CDR3 coding DNA: TGTGCCAGCAGTTACCCCTATCGGTGCTTAACCCGACAGGGCCGCAATCAGCCCCAGCATTTT. Protein product: CASSYPYRCLTRQGRNQPQHF.